One and the same sample provided the 6 T cell receptor beta chains below, sequenced in a study of Graves' ophthalmopathy and Graves' hyperthyroidism (dated by TCRdb to 2016 to 2018). Reads for this sample came from an Illumina HiSeq 2000. For repertoire sequencing, the TCR beta CDR3 regions were amplified from RNA transcripts. The first round was an RT-PCR using HTBI primers with the Qiagen OneStep RT-PCR kit, and this first round was followed by a second-round multiplex PCR, then size selection and purification. TCRdb cleaned the public reads at Q25 with fastp, built clones with MiXCR and kept in-frame beta chains. All rows with the same CDR3 protein become a single entry with the most common DNA and genes. The sample table records roughly 410,000 distinct CDR3 sequences; 15% to 17% of these occur just once. The ten largest account for 5.5% to 7% of the sample. The sequencing sample was made of peripheral blood. The receptor source for this set is a woman aged 18 to 35 with stable Graves' hyperthyroidism. Donor details come from another sample of the same person, matched by shared clones.

This clonotype has ten or more counts. The chain links TRBV19 to TRBJ2-2; D is possibly TRBD1 (7 bases). From germline, CDR1 is LNHDA and CDR2 SQIVND (reference sequence). V was trimmed by 9 bases and J by 3 bases, leaving 17 bases between them. The CDR3 totals 15 residues. The CDR3 DNA is TGTGCCAGCACTGGGGGGCAGGGGGACACCGGGGAGCTGTTTTTT. Amino acid sequence: CASTGGQGDTGELFF.

This clonotype came up many times. The chain employs TRBV15 and TRBJ2-5; D remains ambiguous. Germline CDR1 LNHNV, CDR2 YYDKDF (reference sequence). The CDR3 covers 13 residues. V gave up 3 bases and J gave up 4 bases, with 9 bases separating them. The CDR3 DNA reads as TGTGCCACCAGCAGCCTGGCTGGAGAGACCCAGTACTTC. As protein: CATSSLAGETQYF.

Many counts were recorded for this clonotype. J is TRBJ1-6 and V is TRBV16; D is unclear. The ends were cut back, 2 bases at V and 7 bases at J, with 12 bases in the middle. Germline V gene lookup returns CDR1 KGHSY and CDR2 FQNENV. The CDR3 sequence is 15 residues long. The CDR3 loop is CASSQETFFNSPLHF. The CDR3, as DNA: TGTGCCAGCAGCCAAGAGACATTTTTCAATTCACCCCTCCACTTT.

This clonotype has more than one count but fewer than ten. This chain links TRBV7-2 with TRBJ2-7; tentative D call: TRBD2 (6 bases). CDR1 and CDR2 (germline): SGHTA, FQGNSA. This CDR3 contains 14 residues. V was shortened by 4 bases and J by 6 bases, with 16 bases between the two germline ends. The CDR3 coding sequence is TGTGCCAGCAGCTCGGGGTTTGGGCGGGGCGAGCAGTACTTC. This sequence encodes CASSSGFGRGEQYF.

V gene TRBV11-1 combines with J gene TRBJ2-2, with a tentative D call TRBD1 (6 bases). CDR3 length equals 16 residues. The germline V gene has CDR1 SGHAT and CDR2 FQDESV (reference sequence). Trimming cost V 5 bases and J 1 base, with 14 bases left between them. CDR3 nucleotide sequence: TGTGCCAGCAGCCCGGGACACGGGTTGAACACCGGGGAGCTGTTTTTT. Translated: CASSPGHGLNTGELFF. The whole variable domain, filled in from reference TRBV11-1 and TRBJ2-2, reads EAEVAQSPRYKITEKSQAVAFWCDPISGHATLYWYRQILGQGPELLVQFQDESVVDDSQLPKDRFSAERLKGVDSTLKIQPAELGDSAMYLCASSPGHGLNTGELFFGEGSRLTVL.

In this sample, this clonotype turned up many times. One end of the junction fails to match germline, which may point to a read error. The chain joins TRBV6-5 to TRBJ2-7; D tentatively reads TRBD1 or TRBD2 (6 bases each). From germline, CDR1 is MNHEY and CDR2 SVGAGI. The CDR3 spans 13 residues. The CDR3 DNA reads as TGTGCCAGCAGTACCGACGGGGGCTACGAGCGGTACTTC. Protein: CASSTDGGYERYF.